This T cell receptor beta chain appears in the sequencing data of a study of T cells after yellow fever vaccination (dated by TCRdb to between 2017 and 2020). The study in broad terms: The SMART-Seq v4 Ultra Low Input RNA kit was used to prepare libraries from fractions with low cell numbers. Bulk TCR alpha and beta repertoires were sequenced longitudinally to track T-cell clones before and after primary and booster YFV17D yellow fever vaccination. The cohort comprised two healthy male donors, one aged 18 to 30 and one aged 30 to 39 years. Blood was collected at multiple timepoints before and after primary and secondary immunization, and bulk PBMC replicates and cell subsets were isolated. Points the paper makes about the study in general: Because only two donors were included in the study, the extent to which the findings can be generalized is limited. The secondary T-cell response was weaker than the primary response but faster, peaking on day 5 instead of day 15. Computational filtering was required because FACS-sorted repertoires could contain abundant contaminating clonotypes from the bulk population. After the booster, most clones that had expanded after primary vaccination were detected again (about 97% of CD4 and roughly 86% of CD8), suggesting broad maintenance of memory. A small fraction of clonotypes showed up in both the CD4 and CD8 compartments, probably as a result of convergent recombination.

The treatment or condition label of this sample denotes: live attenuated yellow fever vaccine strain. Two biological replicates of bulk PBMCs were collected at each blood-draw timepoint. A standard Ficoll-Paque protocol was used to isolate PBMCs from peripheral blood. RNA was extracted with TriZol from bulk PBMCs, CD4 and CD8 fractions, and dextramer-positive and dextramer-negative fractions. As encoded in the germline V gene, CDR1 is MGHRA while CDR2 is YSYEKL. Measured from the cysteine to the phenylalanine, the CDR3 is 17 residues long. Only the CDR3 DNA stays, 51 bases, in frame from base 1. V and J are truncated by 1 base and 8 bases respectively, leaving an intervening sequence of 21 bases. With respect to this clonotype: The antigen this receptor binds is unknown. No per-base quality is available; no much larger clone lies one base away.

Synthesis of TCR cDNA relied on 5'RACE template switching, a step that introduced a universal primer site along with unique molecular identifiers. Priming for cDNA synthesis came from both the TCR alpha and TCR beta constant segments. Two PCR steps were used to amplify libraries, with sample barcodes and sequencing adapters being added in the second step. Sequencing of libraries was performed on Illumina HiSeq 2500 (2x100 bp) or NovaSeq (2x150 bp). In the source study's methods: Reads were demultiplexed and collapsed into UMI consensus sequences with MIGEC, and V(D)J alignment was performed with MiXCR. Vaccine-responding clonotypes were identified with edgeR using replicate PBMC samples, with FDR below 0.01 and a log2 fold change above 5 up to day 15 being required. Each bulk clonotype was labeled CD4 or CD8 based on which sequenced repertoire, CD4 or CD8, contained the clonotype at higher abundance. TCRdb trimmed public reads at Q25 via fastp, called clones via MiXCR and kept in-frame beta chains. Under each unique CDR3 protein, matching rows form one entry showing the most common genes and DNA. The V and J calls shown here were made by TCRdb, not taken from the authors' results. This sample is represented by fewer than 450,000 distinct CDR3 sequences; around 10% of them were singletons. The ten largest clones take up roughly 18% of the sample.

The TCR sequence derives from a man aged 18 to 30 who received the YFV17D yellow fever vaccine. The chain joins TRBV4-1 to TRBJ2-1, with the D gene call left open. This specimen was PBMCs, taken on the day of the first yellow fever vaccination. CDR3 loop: CASSQGFRGPYPHEQFF. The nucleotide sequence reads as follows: TGCGCCAGCAGCCAAGGATTTAGAGGCCCCTACCCTCATGAGCAGTTCTTC.